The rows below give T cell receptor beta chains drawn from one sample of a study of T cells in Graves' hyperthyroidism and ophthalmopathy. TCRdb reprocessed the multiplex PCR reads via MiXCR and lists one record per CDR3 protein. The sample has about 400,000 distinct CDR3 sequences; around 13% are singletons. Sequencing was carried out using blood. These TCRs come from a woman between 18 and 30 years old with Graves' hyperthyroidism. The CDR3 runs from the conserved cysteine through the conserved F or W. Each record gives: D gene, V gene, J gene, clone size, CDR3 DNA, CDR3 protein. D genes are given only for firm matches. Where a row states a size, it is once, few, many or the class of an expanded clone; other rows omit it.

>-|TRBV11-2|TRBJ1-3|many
TGTGCCAGCAGCTTAGATTTGGGGAGCTCTGGAGACACCATATATTTT
CASSLDLGSSGDTIYF
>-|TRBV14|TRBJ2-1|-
TGTGCCAGCAGCCAGAGCCCCTACTACAATGAGCAGTTCTTC
CASSQSPYYNEQFF
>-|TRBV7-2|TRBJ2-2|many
TGTGCCAGCAGCGGTTTTAGGAGGCTGTATTCCGGGGAGCTGTTTTTT
CASSGFRRLYSGELFF
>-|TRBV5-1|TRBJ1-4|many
TGCGCCAGCAGCTTGGGGACCGGGACACCGAATGAAAAACTGTTTTTT
CASSLGTGTPNEKLFF
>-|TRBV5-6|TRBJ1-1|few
TGTGCCAGCAGCGAGGGTTTTTCTGAAGCTTTCTTT
CASSEGFSEAFF
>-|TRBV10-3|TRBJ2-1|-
TGTGCCATCAGTGAACGTGGATCCTACAATGAGCAGTTCTTC
CAISERGSYNEQFF
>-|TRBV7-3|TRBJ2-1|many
TGTGCCAGCAGCTTAACAAACAGGGACAATGAGCAGTTCTTC
CASSLTNRDNEQFF
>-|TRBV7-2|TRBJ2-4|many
TGTGCCAGCAGCCCGTCTCGGCCCCTCAATACGGAAAACATTCAGTACTTC
CASSPSRPLNTENIQYF
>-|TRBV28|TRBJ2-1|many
TGTGCCAGCACCGGGACTTTAGGATACAATGAGCAGTTCTTC
CASTGTLGYNEQFF
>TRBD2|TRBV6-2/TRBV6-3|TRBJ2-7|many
TGTGCCAGCAGACAGACTAGCGGGCCCTCCTACGAGCAGTACTTC
CASRQTSGPSYEQYF
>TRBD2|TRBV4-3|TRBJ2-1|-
TGCGCCAGCAGCCAAGATAGAGGAGGGACTAGCGGAGGCCTCTACAATGAGCAGTTCTTC
CASSQDRGGTSGGLYNEQFF
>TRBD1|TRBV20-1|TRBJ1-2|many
TGCAGTGCAGACAGGGCGCCCTTC
CSADRAPF
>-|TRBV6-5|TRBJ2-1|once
TGTGCCAGCAGTTACTCGGACGGGACTGGTAATGAGCAGTTCTTC
CASSYSDGTGNEQFF
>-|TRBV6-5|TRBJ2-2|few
TGTGCCAGCAGTTACTCATGGCCCGGGGAGCTGTTTTTT
CASSYSWPGELFF
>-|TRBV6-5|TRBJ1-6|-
TGTGCCAGCAGTTACGGAAGGGAGGGATCCTATAATTCACCCCTCCACTTT
CASSYGREGSYNSPLHF
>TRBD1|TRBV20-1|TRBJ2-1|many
TGCAGTGCTAGAGATGACAGGGGGCTGGATGAGCAGTTCTTC
CSARDDRGLDEQFF
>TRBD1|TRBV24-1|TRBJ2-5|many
TGTGCCACCAGTGATAGTAGGACAGGGATCGAGACCCAGTACTTC
CATSDSRTGIETQYF
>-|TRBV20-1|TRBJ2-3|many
TGCAGTGCTAAGCCCCCCCTGAGTGGCGAAAATACGCAGTATTTT
CSAKPPLSGENTQYF
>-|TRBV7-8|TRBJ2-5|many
TGTGCCAGCAGCTTTAGGTGGGAGCGCGCAGGGACCCAGTACTTC
CASSFRWERAGTQYF
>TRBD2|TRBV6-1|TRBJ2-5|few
TGTGCCAGCAGTCCCAAAGTAATCGGACTAGCGGGGGTGGAGACCCAGTACTTC
CASSPKVIGLAGVETQYF
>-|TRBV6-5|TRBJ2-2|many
TGTGCCAGCAGTTACGAGGACACCGGGGAGCTGTTTTTT
CASSYEDTGELFF
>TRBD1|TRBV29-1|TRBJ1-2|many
TGCAGCGTAGGGGACAGACCTAACTATGGCTACACCTTC
CSVGDRPNYGYTF
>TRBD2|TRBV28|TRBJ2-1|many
TGTGCCAGCAGCGAATTAGCGGGACGGTATAGTGAGCAGTTCTTC
CASSELAGRYSEQFF
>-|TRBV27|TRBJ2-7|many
TGTGCCAGCATGGCCCTAGGACGGACTTACGAGCAGTACTTC
CASMALGRTYEQYF
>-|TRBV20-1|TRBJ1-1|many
TGCAGTGCCCCAGAGCTCACATGGGACCCTGAAGCTTTCTTT
CSAPELTWDPEAFF
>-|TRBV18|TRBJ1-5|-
TGTGCCAGCTCACCAGAGGGGGTCAGTACTCAGCCCCAGCATTTT
CASSPEGVSTQPQHF
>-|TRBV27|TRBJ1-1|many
TGTGCCAGCAGTTTATCTCGGAACACTGAAGCTTTCTTT
CASSLSRNTEAFF
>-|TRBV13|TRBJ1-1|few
TGTGCCAGCAGCTTAGAGGGTCTTGGATCGGGGAACACTGAAGCTTTCTTT
CASSLEGLGSGNTEAFF
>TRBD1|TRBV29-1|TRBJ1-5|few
TGCAGCGTTGAACAGGGGGTTGGTCAGCCCCAGCATTTT
CSVEQGVGQPQHF
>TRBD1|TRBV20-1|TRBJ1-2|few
TGCAGTGCTCAGAAGGACAGGGGGCGTTATGGCTACACCTTC
CSAQKDRGRYGYTF
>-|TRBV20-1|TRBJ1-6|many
TGCAGTGCCAAGGACAGAACGGGAGGCGATTCACCCCTCCACTTT
CSAKDRTGGDSPLHF
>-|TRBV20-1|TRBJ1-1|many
TGCAGTGCTAGTGGGATGGGGACACGGACTGAAGCTTTCTTT
CSASGMGTRTEAFF
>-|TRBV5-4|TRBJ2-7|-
TGTGCCAGCAGCTTGGAAGGCCGTCCCTACGAGCAGTACTTC
CASSLEGRPYEQYF
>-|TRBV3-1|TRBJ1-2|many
TGTGCCACCCGAGGGGGGCCAGAAGGCTACACCTTC
CATRGGPEGYTF
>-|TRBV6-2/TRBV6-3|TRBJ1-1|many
TGTGCCACCAGAAGGGGCAACACTGAAGCTTTCTTT
CATRRGNTEAFF
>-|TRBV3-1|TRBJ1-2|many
TGTGCCAGCAGCCAAGAGAGTCGTCAGGGGAATGGCTACACCTTC
CASSQESRQGNGYTF
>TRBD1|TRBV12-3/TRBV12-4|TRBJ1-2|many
TGTGCCAGCAGTTTAGACAGGGGGTTGGATGGCTACACCTTC
CASSLDRGLDGYTF
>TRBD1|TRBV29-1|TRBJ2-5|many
TGCAGCGTCGCCCGGGACAGGGGAGGCGAGACCCAGTACTTC
CSVARDRGGETQYF
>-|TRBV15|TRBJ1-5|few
TGTGCCACCAGCAGAGTCGGGGGTAGCAATCAGCCCCAGCATTTT
CATSRVGGSNQPQHF
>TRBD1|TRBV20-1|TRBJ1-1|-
TGCAGTGCTAGAGGAGGGACAGGGGGCCCGACTGAAGCTTTCTTT
CSARGGTGGPTEAFF
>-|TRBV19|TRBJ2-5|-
TGTGCCAGTAGTATACTGGCAGGAGCAGAGACCCAGTACTTC
CASSILAGAETQYF
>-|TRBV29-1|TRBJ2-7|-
TGCAGCGTTTTCGGGACAACCTACGAGCAGTACTTC
CSVFGTTYEQYF
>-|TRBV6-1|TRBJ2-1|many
TGTGCCAGCAGTGAAGGTACGGGACATGAGCAGTTCTTC
CASSEGTGHEQFF
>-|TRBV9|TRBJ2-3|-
TGTGCCAGCAGCGTAGGGGACAAATACACAGATACGCAGTATTTT
CASSVGDKYTDTQYF
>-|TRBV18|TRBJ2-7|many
TGTGCCAGCTCACCACCGTCAGGGTCCCCTTACGAGCAGTACTTC
CASSPPSGSPYEQYF
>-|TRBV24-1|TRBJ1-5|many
TGTGCCACCGGAGGGGGAGGATTGGATCAGCCCCAGCATTTT
CATGGGGLDQPQHF
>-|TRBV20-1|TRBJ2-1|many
TGCAGTGCTAGAGCGGGTTCCTCCTACAATGAGCAGTTCTTC
CSARAGSSYNEQFF
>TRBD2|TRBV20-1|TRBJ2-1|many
TGCAGTGCCCTGGGAGCGGGAGGGGGCTACAATGAGCAGTTCTTC
CSALGAGGGYNEQFF
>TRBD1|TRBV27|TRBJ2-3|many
TGTGCCAGCAGGACAGGGGCAGATACGCAGTATTTT
CASRTGADTQYF
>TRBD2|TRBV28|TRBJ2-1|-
TGTGCCAGCAGCGAGCTAGCGGGGGAGTACAATGAGCAGTTCTTC
CASSELAGEYNEQFF
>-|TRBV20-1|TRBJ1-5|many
TGCAGTGCTAGAGATAGGGGAGGCTCCGATCAGCCCCAGCATTTT
CSARDRGGSDQPQHF
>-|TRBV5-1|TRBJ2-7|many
TGCGCCAGCAGCTCCGGACGGCTCCCAGGGCCCAACGAGCAGTACTTC
CASSSGRLPGPNEQYF
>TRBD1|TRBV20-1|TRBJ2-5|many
TGCAGTGCCGCACAGGGGGGTGGGAAAGAGACCCAGTACTTC
CSAAQGGGKETQYF
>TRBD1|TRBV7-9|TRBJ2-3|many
TGTGCCAGCAGCAACCGGGACAGGGGCCTTGGTACGCAGTATTTT
CASSNRDRGLGTQYF
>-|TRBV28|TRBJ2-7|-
TGTGCCAGCAGTTTTTCGTGGGGGGCTGACGAGCAGTACTTC
CASSFSWGADEQYF
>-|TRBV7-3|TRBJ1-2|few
TGTGCCAGCAGCTTCTCAATGACAGTGGCTGGCTACACCTTC
CASSFSMTVAGYTF